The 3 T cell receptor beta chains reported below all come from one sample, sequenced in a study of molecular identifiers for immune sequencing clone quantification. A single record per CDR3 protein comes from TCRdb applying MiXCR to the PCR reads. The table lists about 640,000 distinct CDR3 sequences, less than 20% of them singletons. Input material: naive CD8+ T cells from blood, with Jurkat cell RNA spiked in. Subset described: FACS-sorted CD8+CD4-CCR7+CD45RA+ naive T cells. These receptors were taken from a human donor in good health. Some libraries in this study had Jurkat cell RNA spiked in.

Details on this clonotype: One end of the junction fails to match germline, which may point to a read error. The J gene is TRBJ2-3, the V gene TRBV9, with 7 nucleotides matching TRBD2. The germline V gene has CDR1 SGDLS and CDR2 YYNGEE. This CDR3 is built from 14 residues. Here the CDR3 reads CASSEAGLTDTPYF. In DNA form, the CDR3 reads TGTGCCAGCAGCGAAGCGGGGCTCACAGATACGCCGTATTTT. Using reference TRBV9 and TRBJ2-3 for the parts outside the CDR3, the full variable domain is DSGVTQTPKHLITATGQRVTLRCSPRSGDLSVYWYQQSLDQGLQFLIQYYNGEERAKGNILERFSAQQFPDLHSELNLSSLELGDSALYFCASSEAGLTDTPYFGPGTRLTVL.

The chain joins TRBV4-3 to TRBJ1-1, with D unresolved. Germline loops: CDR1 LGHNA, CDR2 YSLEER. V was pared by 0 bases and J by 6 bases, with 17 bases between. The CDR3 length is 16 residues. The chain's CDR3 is CASSQDWGSVGAEAFF. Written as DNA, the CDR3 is TGCGCCAGCAGCCAAGATTGGGGATCGGTAGGCGCTGAAGCTTTCTTT.

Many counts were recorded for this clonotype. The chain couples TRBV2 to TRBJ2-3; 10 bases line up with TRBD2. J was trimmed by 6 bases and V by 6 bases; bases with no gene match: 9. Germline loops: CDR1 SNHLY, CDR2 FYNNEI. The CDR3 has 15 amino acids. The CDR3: CASSSSGGPGDTQYF. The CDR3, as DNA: TGTGCCAGCAGCAGTAGCGGGGGGCCTGGGGATACGCAGTATTTT. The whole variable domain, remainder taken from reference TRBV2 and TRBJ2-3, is EPEVTQTPSHQVTQMGQEVILRCVPISNHLYFYWYRQILGQKVEFLVSFYNNEISEKSEIFDDQFSVERPDGSNFTLKIRSTKLEDSAMYFCASSSSGGPGDTQYFGPGTRLTVL.